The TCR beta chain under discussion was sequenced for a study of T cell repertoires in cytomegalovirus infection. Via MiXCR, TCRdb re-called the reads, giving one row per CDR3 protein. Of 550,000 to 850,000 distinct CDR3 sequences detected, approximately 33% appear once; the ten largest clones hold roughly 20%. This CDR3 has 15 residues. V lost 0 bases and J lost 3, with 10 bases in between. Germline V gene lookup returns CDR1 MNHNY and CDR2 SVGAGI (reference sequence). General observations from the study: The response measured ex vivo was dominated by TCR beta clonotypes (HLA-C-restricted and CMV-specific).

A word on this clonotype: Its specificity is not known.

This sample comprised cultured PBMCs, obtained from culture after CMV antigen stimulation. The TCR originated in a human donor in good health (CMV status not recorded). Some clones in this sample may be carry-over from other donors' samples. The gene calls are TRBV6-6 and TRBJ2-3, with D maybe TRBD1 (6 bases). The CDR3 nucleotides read TGTGCCAGCAGTTACTCGGGCAGGGGAACAGATACGCAGTATTTT. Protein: CASSYSGRGTDTQYF.